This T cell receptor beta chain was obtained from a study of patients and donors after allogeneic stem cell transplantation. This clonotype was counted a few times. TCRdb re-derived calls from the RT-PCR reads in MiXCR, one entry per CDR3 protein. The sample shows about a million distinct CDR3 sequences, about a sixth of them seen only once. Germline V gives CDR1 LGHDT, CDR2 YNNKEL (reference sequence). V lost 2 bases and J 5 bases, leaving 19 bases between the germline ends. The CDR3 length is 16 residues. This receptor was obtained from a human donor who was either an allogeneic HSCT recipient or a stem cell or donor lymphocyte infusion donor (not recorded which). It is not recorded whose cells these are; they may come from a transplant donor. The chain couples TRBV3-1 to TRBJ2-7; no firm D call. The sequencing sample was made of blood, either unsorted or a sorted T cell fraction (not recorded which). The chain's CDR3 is CASSQSRPDPRHEQYF. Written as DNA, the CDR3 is TGTGCCAGCAGCCAATCACGCCCGGACCCTCGACACGAGCAGTACTTC.